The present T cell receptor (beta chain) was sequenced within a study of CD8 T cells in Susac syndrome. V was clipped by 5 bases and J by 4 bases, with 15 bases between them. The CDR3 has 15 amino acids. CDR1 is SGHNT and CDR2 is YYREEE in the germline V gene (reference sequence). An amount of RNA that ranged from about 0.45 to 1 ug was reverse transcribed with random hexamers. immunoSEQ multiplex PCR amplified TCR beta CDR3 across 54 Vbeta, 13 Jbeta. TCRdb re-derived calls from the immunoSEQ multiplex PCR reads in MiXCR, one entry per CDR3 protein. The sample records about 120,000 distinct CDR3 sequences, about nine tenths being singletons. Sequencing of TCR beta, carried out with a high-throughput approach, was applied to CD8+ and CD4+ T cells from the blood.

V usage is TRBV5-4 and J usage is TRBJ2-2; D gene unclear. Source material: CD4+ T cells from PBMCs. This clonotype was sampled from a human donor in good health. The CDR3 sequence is CASRLRPTATGELFF. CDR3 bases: TGTGCCAGCAGGCTTCGCCCTACGGCCACCGGGGAGCTGTTTTTT. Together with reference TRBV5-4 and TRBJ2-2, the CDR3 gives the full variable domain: ETGVTQSPTHLIKTRGQQVTLRCSSQSGHNTVSWYQQALGQGPQFIFQYYREEENGRGNFPPRFSGLQFPNYSSELNVNALELDDSALYLCASRLRPTATGELFFGEGSRLTVL.